What follows are 31 T cell receptor beta chains derived from one specimen sequenced in a study of shared clonotypes between healthy human individuals. TCRdb keeps only in-frame clones here, not all; method: immunoSEQ multiplex PCR. The sample includes around 2,000,000 clones, over 85% of them seen just once. CD8 cells regarded as naive lacked CD45RO, were positively chosen for CCR7, and omitted terminally differentiated effector memory CD45RA+ cells. The sample was naive CD8+ T cells sorted from blood. The receptors come from a man between 18 and 35 years old in good health.

The chain employs TRBV4-3 and TRBJ2-7; D could derive from TRBD1 or TRBD2 (5 bases each). CDR1 is LGHNA and CDR2 is YSLEER in the germline V gene. The length of the CDR3 is 16 residues. V dropped 0 bases and J dropped 0 bases, with 12 bases sitting between them. CDR3 DNA sequence: TGCGCCAGCAGCCAAGATCTGGGGGTTAACTCCTACGAGCAGTACTTC. Residues: CASSQDLGVNSYEQYF.

The chain carries TRBV28 and TRBJ2-1; TRBD2 matches 14 bases. The V gene's germline CDR1 is MDHEN and CDR2 SYDVKM. The CDR3 has 17 residues. After removal of 2 bases from V and 3 bases from J, the junction contained 3 bases not matched to a gene. CDR3 DNA: TGTGCCAGCAGTTTAAGGACTAGCGGGGGGTACTACAATGAGCAGTTCTTC. It yields the protein CASSLRTSGGYYNEQFF.

The V call is TRBV2, the J call TRBJ2-7; 10 bases line up with TRBD1. The CDR3 runs to 15 residues. Germline V gene lookup returns CDR1 SNHLY and CDR2 FYNNEI. The trim removed 5 bases at V and 4 bases at J, leaving 8 bases unmatched. The CDR3 DNA follows: TGTGCCAGCAGTACCCCGGGACAGGGGATATACGAGCAGTACTTC. Translation: CASSTPGQGIYEQYF.

This clone was counted a few times. Other nucleotide sequences in the sample specify the same CDR3. The chain uses TRBV6-5 and TRBJ2-3; D is unresolved. V lost 0 bases, J lost 6 bases, and 4 bases lay in between. Germline CDR1 MNHEY, CDR2 SVGAGI. The CDR3 contains 12 residues. The CDR3 protein is CASSYSGDTQYF. The CDR3 DNA reads TGTGCCAGCAGTTACTCCGGGGATACGCAGTATTTT.

V and J are TRBV7-2 and TRBJ2-6; TRBD1 is a possible D gene (6 bases). Germline V gene lookup returns CDR1 SGHTA and CDR2 FQGNSA. The V gene lost 5 bases and the J gene lost 0 bases, with 14 bases spanning the gap. The CDR3 is 17 residues long. The CDR3 loop reads CASSIGQPYSGANVLTF. As DNA, the CDR3 is TGTGCCAGCAGCATTGGACAGCCCTACTCTGGGGCCAACGTCCTGACTTTC.

J is TRBJ2-5 and V is TRBV6-1; D is unresolved. CDR1 and CDR2 (germline): MNHNS, SASEGT. This CDR3 comprises 13 residues. Between the trimmed V and J ends, which lost 8 bases and 1 base, there was a span of 11 bases. The CDR3 loop reads CASLLEFQETQYF. DNA of the CDR3: TGTGCCAGCCTACTGGAATTCCAAGAGACCCAGTACTTC.

The V and J genes are TRBV25-1 and TRBJ2-5; TRBD2 matches 12 bases. With 2 bases clipped from V and 5 bases from J, the junction kept 6 bases outside the gene matches. The germline V gene encodes CDR1 MGHDK and CDR2 SYGVNS. The length of the CDR3 is 16 residues. The CDR3 loop is CASSERLAGVSETQYF. In DNA, the CDR3 is TGTGCCAGCAGTGAAAGACTAGCGGGAGTTTCGGAGACCCAGTACTTC.

The sample holds a few counts of this clone. V usage is TRBV28 and J usage is TRBJ1-2, with D perhaps TRBD1 (5 bases). The CDR3 extends over 18 amino acids. The germline V gene has CDR1 MDHEN and CDR2 SYDVKM. V dropped 2 bases and J dropped 1 base, with 20 bases sitting between them. As DNA, the CDR3 is TGTGCCAGCAGTTTACACCTGCTGGCGGGGGAATTTAACTATGGCTACACCTTC. Translated: CASSLHLLAGEFNYGYTF.

V is TRBV4-1 and J is TRBJ1-1; D gene uncertain. The CDR3 is 15 residues long. Germline CDR1 reads MGHRA; CDR2 reads YSYEKL. V was trimmed by 1 base and J by 2 bases, leaving 11 bases between them. The CDR3 sequence is CASSQGGQANTEAFF. The CDR3 bases are TGCGCCAGCAGCCAAGGGGGTCAAGCTAACACTGAAGCTTTCTTT.

The chain combines TRBV7-9 with TRBJ2-3; D gene unclear. V was shortened by 1 base and J by 4 bases, with 12 bases between the two germline ends. This CDR3 has 15 amino acids. In germline, CDR1 is SEHNR, CDR2 FQNEAQ (reference sequence). The DNA for the CDR3 is TGTGCCAGCAGCTTAGAGACACTAAAATCAGATACGCAGTATTTT. It yields the protein CASSLETLKSDTQYF.

V gene TRBV4-3 combines with J gene TRBJ2-6; D is ambiguous. The CDR3 has 16 amino acids. Germline lookup yields CDR1 LGHNA and CDR2 YSLEER. Trimming stripped 1 base from V and 2 bases from J, with 9 bases between. As DNA, the CDR3 is TGCGCCAGCAGCCAAGGAGTAGCAGCTGGGGCCAACGTCCTGACTTTC. This translates into CASSQGVAAGANVLTF.

Remarks on this clone: In the same sample, other DNA sequences code for this CDR3. The V gene is TRBV6-1, the J gene TRBJ2-7; no clear D gene. CDR3 length: 13 amino acids. V dropped 0 bases and J dropped 2 bases, with 5 bases sitting between them. The germline CDR1 and CDR2 sequences are MNHNS and SASEGT. The CDR3 nucleotides read TGTGCCAGCAGTGAAGCCCGGACCTACGAGCAGTACTTC. Protein: CASSEARTYEQYF.

CDR3 sequence: CASSLSAEQYF. The CDR3 DNA sequence: TGCGCCAGCAGCTTGTCGGCCGAGCAGTACTTC. V gene TRBV5-1 combines with J gene TRBJ2-7; no reliable D call. The CDR3 is made up of 11 amino acids. Germline CDR1 and CDR2: SGHRS and YFSETQ. V lost 1 base, J lost 6 bases, and 5 bases lay in between. Full variable domain (remainder filled in from reference TRBV5-1 and TRBJ2-7): KAGVTQTPRYLIKTRGQQVTLSCSPISGHRSVSWYQQTPGQGLQFLFEYFSETQRNKGNFPGRFSGRQFSNSRSEMNVSTLELGDSALYLCASSLSAEQYFGPGTRLTVT.

V gene TRBV5-1 combines with J gene TRBJ1-2; 7 nucleotides line up with TRBD1. V was clipped by 5 bases and J by 5 bases; unmatched bases: 6. Germline V gives CDR1 SGHRS, CDR2 YFSETQ. This CDR3 region has 13 residues. The DNA for the CDR3 is TGCGCCAGCAGGCCAGACAGGGTTTATGGCTACACCTTC. Translation: CASRPDRVYGYTF.

The CDR3 region is CASSRGPGQASNEQFF. CDR3 DNA: TGTGCCAGCAGTAGGGGTCCGGGACAGGCCTCCAATGAGCAGTTCTTC. V is TRBV27 and J is TRBJ2-1, with 8 bases matching TRBD1. This CDR3 comprises 16 residues. Germline CDR1 reads MNHEY; CDR2 reads SMNVEV (reference sequence). The junction had 12 bases not matched to a gene; V was cut back by 5 bases and J by 6 bases.

The chain uses TRBV11-2 and TRBJ1-2; D not certain. The CDR3 extends over 14 amino acids. Germline-derived CDR1 and CDR2 are SGHAT and FQNNGV. Trimming cost V 4 bases and J 5 bases, with 14 bases left between them. CDR3: CASSSGQAYYGYTF. CDR3 sequence (DNA): TGTGCCAGCAGCTCAGGTCAAGCCTATTATGGCTACACCTTC.

The chain combines TRBV5-1 with TRBJ2-7; D call uncertain. Looked up from germline, CDR1 is SGHRS and CDR2 is YFSETQ. The CDR3 totals 15 residues. The V and J ends lost 4 bases and 2 bases respectively, with 16 bases between them. The CDR3 region is CASSDRVVPPYEQYF. The CDR3 nucleotides are TGCGCCAGCAGCGACCGGGTAGTACCGCCCTACGAGCAGTACTTC.

The chain is built from TRBV7-9 and TRBJ2-3, with 12 bases matching TRBD2. V shed 0 bases and J 2 bases; nucleotides not matched to a gene: 3. The CDR3 is 17 residues long. Germline V CDR1 and CDR2: SEHNR, FQNEAQ (reference sequence). The CDR3 bases are TGTGCCAGCAGCTTAGCGGCTAGCGGGAGGGTCACAGATACGCAGTATTTT. Translating it yields CASSLAASGRVTDTQYF.

The rearrangement joins TRBV19 to TRBJ2-1; 9 nucleotides match TRBD2. The J segment lost 3 bases and the V segment lost 5 bases, leaving 5 bases of the junction unmatched. Per germline, CDR1 LNHDA and CDR2 SQIVND (reference sequence). The CDR3 consists of 15 residues. The CDR3, as DNA: TGTGCCAGTAGTCCCGAGACTAGCGGCTACAATGAGCAGTTCTTC. Protein product: CASSPETSGYNEQFF.

The chain joins TRBV7-9 to TRBJ2-2; D remains unclear. V lost 5 bases to trimming and J lost 3 bases, with 13 bases between them. This CDR3 is built from 15 residues. Germline loops: CDR1 SEHNR, CDR2 FQNEAQ (reference sequence). Written as DNA, the CDR3 is TGTGCCAGCAGCCTAACTTGGACCTACACCGGGGAGCTGTTTTTT. Translated, it gives CASSLTWTYTGELFF.

The table lists this clone with a count of one. The chain uses TRBV5-4 and TRBJ2-7; 8 bases fit TRBD1. Germline CDR1 and CDR2: SGHNT and YYREEE (reference sequence). CDR3 length: 13 amino acids. J lost 7 bases, V lost 3 bases, and 6 bases had no gene match. CDR3 residues: CASSSDRVEEQYF. CDR3 in DNA: TGTGCCAGCAGCTCGGACAGGGTGGAAGAGCAGTACTTC.

This rearrangement joins TRBV27 to TRBJ1-1; D remains unclear. The V end was cut by 3 bases, the J end by 5 bases, with 13 bases between. The CDR3 extends over 14 amino acids. Germline CDR1 MNHEY, CDR2 SMNVEV (reference sequence). The CDR3 is CASSLTRVETEAFF. The CDR3, as DNA: TGTGCCAGCAGTTTGACGAGGGTAGAAACTGAAGCTTTCTTT.

This rearrangement joins TRBV2 to TRBJ2-2, with 7 bases that match TRBD1. The CDR3 totals 16 residues. J lost 6 bases, V lost 10 bases, and 17 bases had no gene match. Germline assignment: CDR1 SNHLY and CDR2 FYNNEI. The CDR3 sequence: CATRKGPTGLSGELFF. DNA for the CDR3: TGTGCCACCCGAAAAGGTCCGACAGGGCTTTCCGGGGAGCTGTTTTTT.

V is TRBV6-5 and J is TRBJ1-4; 9 nucleotides match TRBD1. Germline V gene sequence: CDR1 MNHEY, CDR2 SVGAGI. After removal of 6 bases from V and 10 bases from J, the junction contained 9 bases not matched to a gene. This CDR3 comprises 14 residues. This chain's CDR3 is CASSPGTGHGKLFF. The CDR3 DNA follows: TGTGCCAGCAGCCCCGGGACAGGGCACGGAAAACTGTTTTTT.

On this clone: Other DNA sequences within the sample encode an identical CDR3. The chain uses TRBV27 and TRBJ1-4; no reliable D call. The germline V and J ends were trimmed by 1 base and 4 bases, with 4 bases remaining between them. Germline V lookup: CDR1 MNHEY, CDR2 SMNVEV (reference sequence). This CDR3 region has 13 residues. CDR3 sequence reads: CASSLLLNEKLFF. Here the CDR3 DNA reads TGTGCCAGCAGTTTATTACTTAATGAAAAACTGTTTTTT. The full variable domain, in which reference TRBV27 and TRBJ1-4 provide the parts outside the CDR3, is EAQVTQNPRYLITVTGKKLTVTCSQNMNHEYMSWYRQDPGLGLRQIYYSMNVEVTDKGDVPEGYKVSRKEKRNFPLILESPSPNQTSLYFCASSLLLNEKLFFGSGTQLSVL.

The V call is TRBV29-1, the J call TRBJ1-5; tentative D call: TRBD1 (6 bases). This CDR3 has 13 residues. Per the germline V gene, CDR1 is SQVTM and CDR2 is ANQGSEA. The germline V and J ends were trimmed by 5 bases and 5 bases, with 13 bases remaining between them. The chain's CDR3 is CSVWLGGDQPQHF. DNA for the CDR3: TGCAGCGTTTGGTTGGGGGGCGATCAGCCCCAGCATTTT.

V gene TRBV7-8 combines with J gene TRBJ1-1, with TRBD1 matching 8 bases. CDR1 is SGHVS and CDR2 is FQNEAQ in the germline V gene. J lost 7 bases, V lost 5 bases, and 6 bases had no gene match. This CDR3 region has 13 residues. The CDR3 DNA reads TGTGCCAGCAGCCCCAGGGGGCCCGGTGAAGCTTTCTTT. It specifies CASSPRGPGEAFF.

V is TRBV2 and J is TRBJ1-1; tentative D call: TRBD1 (5 bases). Between the trimmed V and J ends, which lost 4 bases and 7 bases, there was a span of 16 bases. CDR3 length equals 14 residues. Germline CDR1 and CDR2: SNHLY and FYNNEI. CDR3 sequence reads: CASSADRGNGEAFF. CDR3 sequence (DNA): TGTGCCAGCAGTGCAGATAGGGGCAACGGTGAAGCTTTCTTT.

The chain links TRBV19 to TRBJ2-1, with D tentatively TRBD2 (5 bases). CDR1 is LNHDA and CDR2 is SQIVND in the germline V gene (reference sequence). The CDR3 consists of 15 residues. Trimming took 5 bases from V and 4 from J, leaving 15 bases between them. This CDR3 is CASSAERTGYNEQFF. CDR3 coding DNA: TGTGCCAGTAGTGCTGAAAGAACGGGATACAATGAGCAGTTCTTC.

The chain combines TRBV27 with TRBJ2-6; 9 bases are shared with TRBD1. This CDR3 is built from 15 residues. Germline CDR1 and CDR2: MNHEY and SMNVEV (reference sequence). V was clipped by 10 bases and J by 4 bases; unmatched bases: 8. The CDR3 reads CATVTGGSGANVLTF. CDR3 in DNA: TGTGCCACCGTGACAGGGGGATCAGGGGCCAACGTCCTGACTTTC.

The table lists this clone with a count of one. In the same sample, other DNA sequences code for this CDR3. The CDR3 DNA follows: TGTGCCAGCAGCTTCAGAGGGGGCAATTCACCCCTCCACTTT. Protein sequence: CASSFRGGNSPLHF. The chain carries TRBV5-4 and TRBJ1-6, with 7 bases lining up with TRBD1. The CDR3 length is 14 residues. In germline, CDR1 is SGHNT, CDR2 YYREEE (reference sequence). V was pared by 2 bases and J by 7 bases, with 3 bases of the junction left unmatched.